Listed here are 30 T cell receptor beta chains from one sample, sequenced in a study of T cell repertoires in cytomegalovirus infection. Via MiXCR, TCRdb re-called the reads, giving one row per CDR3 protein. The table shows roughly 760,000 distinct CDR3 sequences, with about 40% occurring only once. The sequencing input was PBMCs. The receptor source for this set is a human donor in good health (CMV status not recorded). Some clones in this sample may be carry-over from other donors' samples.

In the case of this clonotype: The conserved closing phenylalanine or tryptophan is absent in this CDR3, likely reflecting a read error. The CDR3 loop is CASSARAILYGYTL. In DNA form, the CDR3 reads TGTGCCAGCAGTGCCAGGGCGATTCTTTATGGCTACACCTTA. The J gene is TRBJ1-2, the V gene TRBV6-1, with TRBD1 as a possible D gene (5 bases). V was cut by 4 bases and J by 5 bases, with 14 bases left in between. Germline CDR1 and CDR2: MNHNS and SASEGT. The CDR3 runs 14 residues.

This clonotype was seen only a few times. The rearrangement uses TRBV7-3 and TRBJ1-5; D might be TRBD1 (5 bases). In germline, CDR1 is SGHTA, CDR2 FQGTGA. CDR3 size: 17 residues. V dropped 3 bases and J dropped 7 bases, with 22 bases sitting between them. CDR3 region: CASSFSPGPEGQQPQHF. The CDR3 bases are TGTGCCAGCAGCTTTTCACCAGGGCCGGAGGGGCAACAGCCCCAGCATTTT.

The chain carries TRBV12-3 or TRBV12-4 and TRBJ1-6; maybe TRBD1 (6 bases). The CDR3 is made up of 15 amino acids. V was shortened by 6 bases and J by 7 bases, with 16 bases between the two germline ends. DNA for the CDR3: TGTGCCAGCAGCCCGAGGGGACAAGCCAATTCACCCCTCCACTTT. This codes for CASSPRGQANSPLHF.

This chain links TRBV10-3 with TRBJ1-2; 12 bases line up with TRBD1. This CDR3 is 22 amino acids long. The germline V gene encodes CDR1 ENHRY and CDR2 SYGVKD. Germline trimming cut 3 bases from V and 4 bases from J; bases unmatched to any gene: 24. CDR3 protein: CAISDHQTRDRGRRGILYGYTF. The CDR3 coding sequence is TGTGCCATCAGTGACCACCAAACAAGGGACAGGGGGCGACGGGGCATCCTCTATGGCTACACCTTC.

This clonotype has at least ten counts. The chain joins TRBV7-2 to TRBJ2-7; TRBD1 matches 9 bases. The V gene's germline CDR1 is SGHTA and CDR2 FQGNSA. The J segment lost 6 bases and the V segment lost 4 bases, leaving 16 bases of the junction unmatched. The CDR3 is made up of 17 amino acids. Here the CDR3 DNA reads TGTGCCAGCAGCTACTACCCGGACAGGGGAAAGTCGGCCGAGCAGTACTTC. Protein: CASSYYPDRGKSAEQYF.

The chain carries TRBV7-2 and TRBJ2-3; no clear D gene. CDR1 is SGHTA and CDR2 is FQGNSA in the germline V gene. The CDR3 length is 13 residues. Trimming pared 5 bases from V and 7 bases from J, leaving 13 bases between. In DNA, the CDR3 is TGTGCCAGCAGCCCGACGGGCATGAATACGCAGTATTTT. Translation gives CASSPTGMNTQYF.

The chain links TRBV19 to TRBJ1-5; no firm D call. The germline gives CDR1 LNHDA, CDR2 SQIVND (reference sequence). The CDR3 contains 15 residues. The V end was cut by 3 bases, the J end by 0 bases, with 9 bases between. The CDR3 region has the DNA TGTGCCAGTAGTATTCGAGTTTATAGCAATCAGCCCCAGCATTTT. This translates into CASSIRVYSNQPQHF.

The genes are TRBV27 and TRBJ2-1; TRBD2 matches 7 bases. Per the germline V gene, CDR1 is MNHEY and CDR2 is SMNVEV (reference sequence). The CDR3 spans 14 residues. The V and J ends lost 2 bases and 8 bases, in that order; junction bases with no gene match: 6. The chain's CDR3 is CASSLGGVVDEQFF. CDR3 DNA sequence: TGTGCCAGCAGTTTAGGGGGGGTGGTCGATGAGCAGTTCTTC.

CDR3 sequence (DNA): TGTGCCAGCAGTTTTCTAATTTCGCCTAGCTCCTACAATGAGCAGTTCTTC. Protein sequence: CASSFLISPSSYNEQFF. The rearrangement joins TRBV28 to TRBJ2-1; D gene unclear. This CDR3 region has 17 residues. CDR1 and CDR2 (germline): MDHEN, SYDVKM. V lost 3 bases, J lost 0 bases, and 15 bases lay in between.

The rearrangement uses TRBV20-1 and TRBJ2-3; D unclear. The length of the CDR3 is 15 residues. CDR1 is DFQATT and CDR2 is SNEGSKA in the germline V gene (reference sequence). V lost 0 bases and J lost 6, with 16 bases in between. CDR3 bases: TGCAGTGCTAGAGACCTCCAAGGCCCCCGCGATACGCAGTATTTT. Its translation: CSARDLQGPRDTQYF.

This chain connects TRBV12-3 or TRBV12-4 to TRBJ1-2; no definite D call. V was pared by 4 bases and J by 4 bases, with 16 bases between. This CDR3 has 15 amino acids. The CDR3 DNA sequence: TGTGCCAGCAGTTCGCGGACCTCGGATATCTATGGCTACACCTTC. Encoded protein: CASSSRTSDIYGYTF.

The V call is TRBV12-3 or TRBV12-4, the J call TRBJ2-7; 9 nucleotides align to TRBD2. V was pared by 3 bases and J by 9 bases, with 12 bases of the junction left unmatched. The length of the CDR3 is 15 residues. The CDR3 loop reads CASSFVASGNHGQYF. The CDR3 DNA reads as TGTGCCAGCAGTTTTGTGGCTAGCGGGAACCACGGGCAGTACTTC.

The chain uses TRBV6-2 or TRBV6-3 and TRBJ1-5; no clear D gene. Trimming cost V 2 bases and J 7 bases, with 18 bases left between them. This CDR3 has 16 residues. Looked up from germline, CDR1 is MNHEY and CDR2 is SVGEGT. CDR3 bases: TGTGCCAGCAGTTACCTCTCGGGTGACACACGGCAGCCCCAGCATTTT. Residues: CASSYLSGDTRQPQHF.

The chain uses TRBV12-3 or TRBV12-4 and TRBJ2-7; D unclear. The length of the CDR3 is 14 residues. The germline V and J ends were trimmed by 5 bases and 3 bases, with 14 bases remaining between them. The DNA of the CDR3 is TGTGCCAGCAGTCCCAGATCACAGAACTACGAGCAGTACTTC. Translation: CASSPRSQNYEQYF.

This clonotype came up a few times. The chain couples TRBV7-9 to TRBJ2-7; TRBD1 matches 8 bases. Germline V CDR1 and CDR2: SEHNR, FQNEAQ (reference sequence). J was trimmed by 5 bases and V by 8 bases; bases with no gene match: 11. CDR3 length equals 14 residues. Written as DNA, the CDR3 is TGTGCCAGCTTAGGCTGGACAGGGTCCCACGAGCAGTACTTC. This sequence encodes CASLGWTGSHEQYF.

CDR3 coding DNA: TGTGCCAGCAGTTACTTCGACAGGTCCCTAGCCAAAAACATTCAGTACTTC. This encodes CASSYFDRSLAKNIQYF. The V call is TRBV6-5, the J call TRBJ2-4, with D possibly TRBD1 on 6 matching bases. The germline V gene encodes CDR1 MNHEY and CDR2 SVGAGI. CDR3 size: 17 residues. V shed 1 base and J shed 0 bases, with 13 bases lying between them.

The chain joins TRBV2 to TRBJ2-6; D remains unclear. The V end was cut by 4 bases, the J end by 3 bases, with 7 bases between. CDR1 and CDR2 from the germline V gene are SNHLY and FYNNEI. The CDR3 spans 14 residues. This CDR3 is CASSASFGANVLTF. The CDR3 DNA reads as TGTGCCAGCAGTGCTTCCTTTGGGGCCAACGTCCTGACTTTC.

J is TRBJ1-5 and V is TRBV6-1; D gene uncertain. Trimming stripped 2 bases from V and 0 bases from J, with 11 bases between. The germline gives CDR1 MNHNS, CDR2 SASEGT. This CDR3 contains 16 residues. CDR3 amino acids: CASSEIGESSNQPQHF. The CDR3 DNA sequence: TGTGCCAGCAGTGAAATAGGAGAATCTAGCAATCAGCCCCAGCATTTT.

This clonotype appeared many times. This sequence joins TRBV7-9 and TRBJ1-5; D not resolved. The germline CDR1 and CDR2 sequences are SEHNR and FQNEAQ (reference sequence). The CDR3 extends over 12 amino acids. Trimming cost V 5 bases and J 4 bases, with 6 bases left between them. The CDR3 DNA follows: TGTGCCAGCAGCACCTTTAATCAGCCCCAGCATTTT. It yields the protein CASSTFNQPQHF.

V is TRBV28 and J is TRBJ1-4; D perhaps matches TRBD1 (5 bases). Germline lookup yields CDR1 MDHEN and CDR2 SYDVKM. The CDR3 runs 15 residues. Trimming took 4 bases from V and 4 from J, leaving 13 bases between them. The CDR3 loop reads CASSYPDSYNEKLFF. In DNA, the CDR3 is TGTGCCAGCAGTTACCCCGACAGTTATAATGAAAAACTGTTTTTT.

There are a few counts of this clonotype. The CDR3 is CASRSPGLAGGPWQFF. As DNA, the CDR3 is TGTGCCAGCAGATCCCCCGGACTAGCGGGAGGGCCTTGGCAGTTCTTC. The chain is built from TRBV28 and TRBJ2-1; 15 bases line up with TRBD2. V lost 6 bases, J lost 12 bases, and 12 bases stayed unmatched. Germline values: CDR1 MDHEN, CDR2 SYDVKM. The CDR3 runs 16 residues.

This sequence joins TRBV6-5 and TRBJ1-1; 8 bases line up with TRBD1. Germline assignment: CDR1 MNHEY and CDR2 SVGAGI. V shed 0 bases and J 6 bases; nucleotides not matched to a gene: 12. The CDR3 length is 17 residues. The CDR3 loop is CASSYSSQGAFASEAFF. The CDR3, as DNA: TGTGCCAGCAGTTACTCCTCCCAGGGGGCTTTCGCCTCTGAAGCTTTCTTT.

The sample holds a few counts of this clonotype. The chain combines TRBV6-1 with TRBJ2-1; D is uncertain. Trimming took 6 bases from V and 7 from J, leaving 16 bases between them. Germline lookup yields CDR1 MNHNS and CDR2 SASEGT. This CDR3 comprises 14 residues. The CDR3 bases are TGTGCCAGCAGCTCAAGCAGGTTGGGGAATGAGCAGTTCTTC. It specifies CASSSSRLGNEQFF.

The chain links TRBV6-6 to TRBJ2-5; D gene ambiguous. CDR3 length: 14 amino acids. V was pared by 8 bases and J by 1 base, with 14 bases between. Germline values: CDR1 MNHNY, CDR2 SVGAGI (reference sequence). The CDR3 is CASRVSGPQETQYF. The CDR3, as DNA: TGTGCCAGCCGAGTTAGTGGCCCCCAAGAGACCCAGTACTTC.

The chain uses TRBV20-1 and TRBJ2-1, with TRBD2 as a possible D gene (5 bases). The germline V and J ends were trimmed by 6 bases and 7 bases, with 25 bases remaining between them. Germline CDR1 and CDR2: DFQATT and SNEGSKA (reference sequence). There are 16 residues in the CDR3. CDR3 nucleotides: TGCAGTGCCGAGGAGCAGCGGAGCCCCCGGACGAATGAGCAGTTCTTC. It codes for CSAEEQRSPRTNEQFF.

The chain couples TRBV19 to TRBJ1-4; D not certain. The CDR3 has 16 residues. V gave up 5 bases and J gave up 3 bases, with 16 bases separating them. Germline V gives CDR1 LNHDA, CDR2 SQIVND (reference sequence). CDR3: CASSWSVGPPNEKLFF. The CDR3 DNA follows: TGTGCCAGTAGTTGGTCCGTCGGACCTCCTAATGAAAAACTGTTTTTT.

The V and J genes are TRBV7-2 and TRBJ1-5, with 11 positions matching TRBD1. Germline lookup yields CDR1 SGHTA and CDR2 FQGNSA. There are 18 residues in the CDR3. J lost 2 bases, V lost 0 bases, and 6 bases had no gene match. Here the CDR3 DNA reads TGTGCCAGCAGCTTAGCAGGACAGGGGGCTGTAGGCAATCAGCCCCAGCATTTT. It yields the protein CASSLAGQGAVGNQPQHF.

This chain links TRBV25-1 with TRBJ2-7; 7 bases match TRBD2. The V segment lost 5 bases and the J segment 7 bases; nucleotides outside the gene matches: 8. The CDR3 spans 13 residues. The germline V gene encodes CDR1 MGHDK and CDR2 SYGVNS. As DNA, the CDR3 is TGTGCCAGCAGTTTGGGAGGGGTAGCGGAGCAGTACTTC. Translation gives CASSLGGVAEQYF.

The chain combines TRBV7-2 with TRBJ2-7; 11 nucleotides agree with TRBD2. CDR1 and CDR2 (germline): SGHTA, FQGNSA. The CDR3 extends over 15 amino acids. V lost 0 bases, J lost 6 bases, and 4 bases stayed unmatched. CDR3 in DNA: TGTGCCAGCAGCTTAGCAGCTAGCGGGGGGCTCGAGCAGTACTTC. Translation: CASSLAASGGLEQYF.

This clonotype has more than one count but fewer than ten. The CDR3 sequence is CASSYSGGEYTF. CDR3 in DNA: TGTGCCAGCAGTTACTCAGGGGGCGAGTACACCTTC. The rearrangement links TRBV6-6 to TRBJ1-2; 7 bases agree with TRBD1. V trimming: 0 bases; J trimming: 11 bases; junction bases outside the gene matches: 3. In germline, CDR1 is MNHNY, CDR2 SVGAGI (reference sequence). The CDR3 is 12 amino acids.